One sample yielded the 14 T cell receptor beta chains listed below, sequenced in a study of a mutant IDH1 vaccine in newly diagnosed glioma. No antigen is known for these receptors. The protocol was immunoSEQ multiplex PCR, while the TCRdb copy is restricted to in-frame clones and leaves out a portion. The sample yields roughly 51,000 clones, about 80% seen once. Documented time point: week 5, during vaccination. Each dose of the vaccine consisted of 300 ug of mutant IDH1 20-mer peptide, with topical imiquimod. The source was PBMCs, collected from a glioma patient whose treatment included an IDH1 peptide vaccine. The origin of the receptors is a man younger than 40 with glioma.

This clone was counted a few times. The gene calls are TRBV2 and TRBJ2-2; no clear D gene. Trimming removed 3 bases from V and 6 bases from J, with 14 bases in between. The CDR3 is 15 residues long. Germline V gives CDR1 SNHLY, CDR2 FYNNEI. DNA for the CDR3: TGTGCCAGCAGTGACGGCTCAGTAGCTCCCGGGGAGCTGTTTTTT. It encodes CASSDGSVAPGELFF.

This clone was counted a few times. The CDR3 DNA follows: TGTGCCAGTAGTATAGGGCGGATCATGAACACTGAAGCTTTCTTT. This sequence encodes CASSIGRIMNTEAFF. The gene calls are TRBV19 and TRBJ1-1, with D uncertain. Germline assignment: CDR1 LNHDA and CDR2 SQIVND (reference sequence). V lost 1 base and J lost 0, with 9 bases in between. The CDR3 spans 15 residues.

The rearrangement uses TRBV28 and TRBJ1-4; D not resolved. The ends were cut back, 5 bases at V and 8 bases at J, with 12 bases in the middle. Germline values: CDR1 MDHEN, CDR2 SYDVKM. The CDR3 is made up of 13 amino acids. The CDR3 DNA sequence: TGTGCCAGCAGTCCCCATACTAGGGAAAAACTGTTTTTT. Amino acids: CASSPHTREKLFF.

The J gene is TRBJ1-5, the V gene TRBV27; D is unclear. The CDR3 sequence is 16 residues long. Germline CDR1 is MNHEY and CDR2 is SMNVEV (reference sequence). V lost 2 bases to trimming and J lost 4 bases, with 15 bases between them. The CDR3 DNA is TGTGCCAGCAGTTTAAACCGGGGAGCAAAAAATCAGCCCCAGCATTTT. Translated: CASSLNRGAKNQPQHF.

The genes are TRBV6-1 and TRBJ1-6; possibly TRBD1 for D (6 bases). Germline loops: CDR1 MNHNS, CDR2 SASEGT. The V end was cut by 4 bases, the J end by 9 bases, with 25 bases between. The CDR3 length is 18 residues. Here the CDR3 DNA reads TGTGCCAGCAGTGGGAGTGGGGGCTTCGAGCTCCCTAGTTCACCCCTCCACTTT. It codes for CASSGSGGFELPSSPLHF.

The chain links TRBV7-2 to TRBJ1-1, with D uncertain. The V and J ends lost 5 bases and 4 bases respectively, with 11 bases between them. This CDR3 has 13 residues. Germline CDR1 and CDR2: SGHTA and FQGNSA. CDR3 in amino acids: CASSRSSGTEAFF. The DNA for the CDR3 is TGTGCCAGCAGCAGAAGCAGCGGCACTGAAGCTTTCTTT.

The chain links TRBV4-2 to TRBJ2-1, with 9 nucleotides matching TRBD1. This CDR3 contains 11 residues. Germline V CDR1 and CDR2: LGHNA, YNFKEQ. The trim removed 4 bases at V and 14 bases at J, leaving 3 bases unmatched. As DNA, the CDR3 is TGTGCCAGCAGCCGGGACAGGGTGGAGTTCTTC. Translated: CASSRDRVEFF.

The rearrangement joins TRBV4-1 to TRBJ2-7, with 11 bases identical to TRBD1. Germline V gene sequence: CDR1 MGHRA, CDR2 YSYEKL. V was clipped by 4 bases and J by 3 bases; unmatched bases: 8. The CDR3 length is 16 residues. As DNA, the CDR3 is TGCGCCAGCAGCCTTGGCGCCGGGACAGGGGGCTACGAGCAGTACTTC. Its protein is CASSLGAGTGGYEQYF.

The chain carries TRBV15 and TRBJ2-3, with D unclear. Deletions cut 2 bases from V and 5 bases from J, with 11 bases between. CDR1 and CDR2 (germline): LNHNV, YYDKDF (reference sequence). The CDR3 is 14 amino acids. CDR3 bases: TGTGCCACCAGCAGAAGCCCTAGGGAAGATACGCAGTATTTT. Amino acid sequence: CATSRSPREDTQYF.

CDR3 coding DNA: TGCAGCGCCGGGGGCACCGGGACAGAAGGATACAATGAGCAGTTCTTC. Its protein product is CSAGGTGTEGYNEQFF. J is TRBJ2-1 and V is TRBV29-1; possible D gene TRBD1, 7 bases. The CDR3 has 16 amino acids. The V end was cut by 7 bases, the J end by 4 bases, with 23 bases between. Germline-derived CDR1 and CDR2 are SQVTM and ANQGSEA.

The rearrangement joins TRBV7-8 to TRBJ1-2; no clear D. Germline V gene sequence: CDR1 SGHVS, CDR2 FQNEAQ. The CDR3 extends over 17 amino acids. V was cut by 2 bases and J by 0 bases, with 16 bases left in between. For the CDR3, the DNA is TGTGCCAGCAGCTTACGAATAGGGTCCCGGGCTAACTATGGCTACACCTTC. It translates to CASSLRIGSRANYGYTF.

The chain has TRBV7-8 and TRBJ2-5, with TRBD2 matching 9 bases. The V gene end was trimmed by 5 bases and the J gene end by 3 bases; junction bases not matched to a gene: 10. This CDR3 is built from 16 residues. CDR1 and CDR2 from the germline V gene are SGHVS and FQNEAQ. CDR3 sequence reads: CASSTFGLAIKETQYF. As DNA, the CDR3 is TGTGCCAGCAGCACCTTCGGACTAGCGATAAAAGAGACCCAGTACTTC.

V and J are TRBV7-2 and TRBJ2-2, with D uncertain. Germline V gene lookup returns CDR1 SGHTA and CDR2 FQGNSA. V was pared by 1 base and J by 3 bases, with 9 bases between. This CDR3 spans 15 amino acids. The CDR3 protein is CASSLVGLDTGELFF. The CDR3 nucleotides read TGTGCCAGCAGCTTAGTGGGCCTTGACACCGGGGAGCTGTTTTTT.

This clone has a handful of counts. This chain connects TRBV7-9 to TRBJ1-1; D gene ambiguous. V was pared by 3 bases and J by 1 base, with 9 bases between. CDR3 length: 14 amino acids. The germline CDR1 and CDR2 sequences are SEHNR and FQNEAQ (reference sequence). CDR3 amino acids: CASSLNSKNTEAFF. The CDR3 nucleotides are TGTGCCAGCAGCTTGAACAGCAAGAACACTGAAGCTTTCTTT.